Each of the 6 T cell receptor beta chains below was sequenced from the same sample in a study of T cell responses to AZD1222 COVID-19 vaccine. The assay was immunoSEQ multiplex PCR, and TCRdb's table has in-frame clones only and misses some. The data hold 100,000 to 150,000 clones, with just over 85% observed a single time. Source: peripheral blood, taken on day 0 of AZD1222 vaccination. The source of these receptors is an adult in good health.

CDR3 DNA: TGTGCCAGCAGCCAACCGGGACAGGGCCAAGAGACCCAGTACTTC. Translating it yields CASSQPGQGQETQYF. This sequence joins TRBV5-4 and TRBJ2-5; 9 bases are shared with TRBD1. This CDR3 has 15 residues. Germline lookup yields CDR1 SGHNT and CDR2 YYREEE (reference sequence). After removal of 4 bases from V and 1 base from J, the junction contained 5 bases not matched to a gene.

This clone came up many times. V usage is TRBV7-2 and J usage is TRBJ1-2; 9 nucleotides align to TRBD1. V gave up 3 bases and J gave up 5 bases; unmatched junction bases: 1. Germline loops: CDR1 SGHTA, CDR2 FQGNSA. The CDR3 length is 13 residues. For the CDR3, the DNA is TGTGCCAGCAGCTTTGGGACAGGGTATGGCTACACCTTC. This gives the protein CASSFGTGYGYTF.

The chain combines TRBV7-2 with TRBJ2-6; 9 nucleotides align to TRBD1. Germline CDR1 SGHTA, CDR2 FQGNSA. V shed 3 bases, J shed 2 bases, and the junction held 5 bases outside the gene matches. The CDR3 is 17 amino acids. The CDR3 here is CASSFRTGAPGANVLTF. The CDR3 DNA reads TGTGCCAGCAGCTTCCGGACAGGGGCTCCTGGGGCCAACGTCCTGACTTTC.

This clone appeared a single time. The J gene is TRBJ2-7, the V gene TRBV10-3, with D perhaps TRBD2 (5 bases). Trimming shortened V by 6 bases and J by 0 bases, and 6 bases separated the two germline ends. The CDR3 is 12 residues long. Germline V CDR1 and CDR2: ENHRY, SYGVKD. CDR3: CAIRRDSYEQYF. The CDR3 bases are TGTGCCATCAGGAGGGACTCCTACGAGCAGTACTTC.

This chain uses TRBV29-1 with TRBJ2-7; 7 nucleotides align to TRBD2. Germline V CDR1 and CDR2: SQVTM, ANQGSEA. V shed 5 bases, J shed 4 bases, and the junction held 5 bases outside the gene matches. This CDR3 is 12 amino acids long. The CDR3 is CSVKREDYEQYF. The DNA for the CDR3 is TGCAGCGTTAAGCGGGAAGATTACGAGCAGTACTTC.

The chain combines TRBV11-2 with TRBJ2-7; possibly TRBD2 for D (5 bases). Trimming removed 2 bases at V and 4 bases at J, with 21 bases between. The CDR3 is 17 residues long. Germline values: CDR1 SGHAT, CDR2 FQNNGV. CDR3 sequence: CASSLRLWTPVGYEQYF. For the CDR3, the DNA is TGTGCCAGCAGCTTACGCCTGTGGACTCCGGTCGGATACGAGCAGTACTTC.